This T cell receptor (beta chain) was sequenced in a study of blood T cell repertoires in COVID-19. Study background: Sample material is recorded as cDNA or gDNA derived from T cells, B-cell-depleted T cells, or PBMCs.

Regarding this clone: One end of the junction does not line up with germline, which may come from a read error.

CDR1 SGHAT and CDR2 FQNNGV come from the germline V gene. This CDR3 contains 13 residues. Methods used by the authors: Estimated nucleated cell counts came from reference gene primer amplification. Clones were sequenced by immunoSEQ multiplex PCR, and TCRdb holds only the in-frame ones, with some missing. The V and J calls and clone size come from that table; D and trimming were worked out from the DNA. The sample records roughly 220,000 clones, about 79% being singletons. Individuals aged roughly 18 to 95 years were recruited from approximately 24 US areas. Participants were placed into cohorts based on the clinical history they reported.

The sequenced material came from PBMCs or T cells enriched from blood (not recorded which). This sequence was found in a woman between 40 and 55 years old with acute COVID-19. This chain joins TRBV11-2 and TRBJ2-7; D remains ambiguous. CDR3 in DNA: TGTGCCAGCAGCTTATCAGGCCCGCGTCTCCCTTCCTTC. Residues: CASSLSGPRLPSF.